This T cell receptor beta chain was obtained from a study of cytomegalovirus exposure and HLA in healthy donors. Study results and caveats: Roughly uniform sequencing depth across donors was assumed, possibly incorrectly. On later analysis, the bulk of CMV-associated TCR beta chains appeared to be HLA-restricted.

In regard to this clone: Its specificity is not known.

Germline CDR1 reads SGHAT; CDR2 reads FQNNGV. The CDR3 has 13 amino acids. Trimming removed 5 bases from V and 4 bases from J, with 11 bases in between. A multiplex PCR was run with 60 Vbeta primers and 13 Jbeta primers. Libraries were prepared by immunoSEQ multiplex PCR; TCRdb keeps only in-frame clonotypes and omits some of them. The sample includes more than 65,000 clones, roughly 74% of them seen just once. The gene calls are TRBV11-2 and TRBJ1-2; D ambiguous. This sequence originates from a woman aged 60-75 years in good health and CMV-seropositive. The sample was PBMCs. The CDR3 here is CASSASPGYGYTF. In nucleotides, the CDR3 is TGTGCCAGCAGCGCCTCCCCAGGCTATGGCTACACCTTC.